This T cell receptor beta chain was sequenced in a study of blood T cell repertoires in COVID-19. Study-level background: Italy, Spain and the United States were the sources of the convalescent and acute COVID-19 samples. PBMCs, B-cell-depleted T cells, or T cells provided the cDNA or gDNA that made up the material.

In the original workflow: Reference gene primer amplification gave nucleated cell count estimates. Clones were read by immunoSEQ multiplex PCR, and TCRdb kept only the in-frame ones, dropping some. V and J calls and clone size are copied from that table; D and trimming were computed from the DNA. The top ten clones hold more than 4.5% of a sample with more than 60,000 clones, almost 90% of them seen once. V dropped 6 bases and J dropped 4 bases, with 14 bases sitting between them. In germline, CDR1 is SGHRS, CDR2 YFSETQ. CDR3 length equals 15 residues. This receptor was taken from a man in his fifties with acute or convalescent COVID-19. This sequence joins TRBV5-1 and TRBJ2-6; maybe TRBD1 (5 bases). Sample: peripheral blood. The CDR3 sequence is CASTSTAPGANVLTF. CDR3 sequence (DNA): TGCGCCAGCACCTCGACAGCCCCAGGGGCCAACGTCCTGACTTTC.